The 14 T cell receptor beta chains reported below all come from one sample, sequenced in a study of cytomegalovirus exposure and HLA in healthy donors. The primer mix had 60 Vbeta and 13 Jbeta primers. Assay: immunoSEQ multiplex PCR; the TCRdb copy retains only in-frame clones and omits some. In the table there are 85,000 to 100,000 clones, approximately 90% of which are singletons. Sequencing used PBMCs. The receptors here all came from a man younger than 35 in good health and CMV-seronegative.

The J gene is TRBJ2-7, the V gene TRBV5-5; 15 nucleotides match TRBD2. The CDR3 consists of 19 residues. Germline V gene lookup returns CDR1 SGHKS and CDR2 YYEKEE (reference sequence). The V segment lost 0 bases and the J segment 0 bases; nucleotides outside the gene matches: 7. CDR3 amino acids: CASSLDGLAGGKISYEQYF. CDR3 in DNA: TGTGCCAGCAGCTTGGATGGACTAGCGGGAGGGAAGATCTCCTACGAGCAGTACTTC.

This clone has only one observation. This chain uses TRBV19 with TRBJ1-2; D not resolved. Germline lookup yields CDR1 LNHDA and CDR2 SQIVND (reference sequence). The V end was cut by 4 bases, the J end by 0 bases, with 9 bases between. This CDR3 has 14 amino acids. CDR3 sequence reads: CASSTEPTNYGYTF. CDR3 in DNA: TGTGCCAGTAGTACCGAGCCGACTAACTATGGCTACACCTTC.

The count of this clone is one. This chain uses TRBV28 with TRBJ2-5; a possible D gene is TRBD1 (5 bases). The CDR3 spans 15 residues. V was shortened by 8 bases and J by 5 bases, with 21 bases between the two germline ends. The germline gives CDR1 MDHEN, CDR2 SYDVKM. CDR3 region: CASLSPFSGRETQYF. The CDR3 DNA reads TGTGCCAGCCTGTCCCCCTTCTCAGGGCGGGAGACCCAGTACTTC.

The chain links TRBV19 to TRBJ1-6, with a weak D call TRBD1 (6 bases). Germline CDR1 and CDR2: LNHDA and SQIVND (reference sequence). The length of the CDR3 is 15 residues. The V and J ends lost 7 bases and 2 bases respectively, with 12 bases between them. This chain's CDR3 is CASKERQAYNSPLHF. The CDR3 nucleotides are TGTGCCAGTAAAGAAAGACAGGCCTATAATTCACCCCTCCACTTT.

The chain employs TRBV28 and TRBJ2-7, with 8 positions matching TRBD1. V was pared by 6 bases and J by 4 bases, with 5 bases of the junction left unmatched. The CDR3 has 13 amino acids. Germline lookup yields CDR1 MDHEN and CDR2 SYDVKM. CDR3: CASREQGVYEQYF. For the CDR3, the DNA is TGTGCCAGCAGAGAACAGGGGGTATACGAGCAGTACTTC.

This chain links TRBV5-1 with TRBJ1-6; D might be TRBD1 (5 bases). CDR1 is SGHRS and CDR2 is YFSETQ in the germline V gene. The CDR3 is made up of 16 amino acids. Trimming left V 3 bases short and J 5 bases short, with 15 bases between. This CDR3 is CASSSQVGGNNSPLHF. CDR3 nucleotide sequence: TGCGCCAGCAGCTCCCAAGTCGGGGGTAATAATTCACCCCTCCACTTT.

The V call is TRBV5-4, the J call TRBJ2-1; no firm D call. Trimming cost V 4 bases and J 9 bases, with 14 bases left between them. CDR1 and CDR2 (germline): SGHNT, YYREEE (reference sequence). This CDR3 has 13 residues. CDR3: CASSLRSVGEQFF. CDR3 nucleotides: TGTGCCAGCAGCCTTCGGAGCGTAGGTGAGCAGTTCTTC.

The chain is built from TRBV29-1 and TRBJ2-7; TRBD1 aligns across 9 bases. V dropped 5 bases and J dropped 3; count of bases not matched to a gene: 5. The CDR3 runs to 13 residues. Germline V gives CDR1 SQVTM, CDR2 ANQGSEA. The CDR3 loop is CSVSGGQGYEQYF. DNA for the CDR3: TGCAGCGTTTCAGGGGGACAGGGCTACGAGCAGTACTTC.

The chain combines TRBV5-1 with TRBJ1-5, with a tentative D call TRBD1 (6 bases). Germline values: CDR1 SGHRS, CDR2 YFSETQ. This CDR3 contains 17 residues. V was shortened by 0 bases and J by 3 bases, with 16 bases between the two germline ends. DNA of the CDR3: TGCGCCAGCAGCTTGGGTACAGGACAGACGATCAATCAGCCCCAGCATTTT. Encoded protein: CASSLGTGQTINQPQHF. Full variable domain (remainder filled in from reference TRBV5-1 and TRBJ1-5): KAGVTQTPRYLIKTRGQQVTLSCSPISGHRSVSWYQQTPGQGLQFLFEYFSETQRNKGNFPGRFSGRQFSNSRSEMNVSTLELGDSALYLCASSLGTGQTINQPQHFGDGTRLSIL.

The V call is TRBV27, the J call TRBJ2-7; D perhaps matches TRBD2 (5 bases). V lost 3 bases to trimming and J lost 4 bases, with 13 bases between them. Germline V lookup: CDR1 MNHEY, CDR2 SMNVEV (reference sequence). The CDR3 runs 14 residues. The CDR3 nucleotides read TGTGCCAGCAGTTTCGCGGGTGGTCCTTACGAGCAGTACTTC. As protein: CASSFAGGPYEQYF.

V is TRBV7-8 and J is TRBJ2-1; 9 positions agree with TRBD2. Germline values: CDR1 SGHVS, CDR2 FQNEAQ. The CDR3 extends over 17 amino acids. The V and J ends lost 7 bases and 5 bases, in that order; junction bases with no gene match: 15. CDR3: CASTKQPGLAYDNEQFF. DNA for the CDR3: TGTGCCAGCACCAAACAACCGGGACTAGCATACGACAATGAGCAGTTCTTC. Complete variable domain (other parts from reference TRBV7-8 and TRBJ2-1): GAGVSQSPRYKVAKRGQDVALRCDPISGHVSLFWYQQALGQGPEFLTYFQNEAQLDKSGLPSDRFFAERPEGSVSTLKIQRTQQEDSAVYLCASTKQPGLAYDNEQFFGPGTRLTVL.

This chain joins TRBV6-1 and TRBJ1-5; a weak D match, TRBD1 (5 bases). CDR1 is MNHNS and CDR2 is SASEGT in the germline V gene. This CDR3 is built from 22 residues. The V end was cut by 2 bases, the J end by 1 base, with 30 bases between. The DNA for the CDR3 is TGTGCCAGCAGTGAATGGGGGGTGGGGGGAATGTCGATTGGTGGCAGCAATCAGCCCCAGCATTTT. Its protein product is CASSEWGVGGMSIGGSNQPQHF.

For the CDR3, the DNA is TGCGCCAGCAGTACCGGGACAGGGATCACCGGGGAGCTGTTTTTT. As protein: CASSTGTGITGELFF. The chain is built from TRBV5-1 and TRBJ2-2; 9 bases agree with TRBD1. The CDR3 is made up of 15 amino acids. The V gene's germline CDR1 is SGHRS and CDR2 YFSETQ. V lost 5 bases, J lost 4 bases, and 6 bases stayed unmatched.

The CDR3 loop is CASSNSVNGTSGKSSTDTQYF. The CDR3 DNA reads as TGTGCCAGCAGCAACAGTGTGAATGGGACTAGCGGGAAGAGTTCCACAGATACGCAGTATTTT. This chain joins TRBV21-1 and TRBJ2-3; TRBD2, as called in the table, went unchecked against the DNA. TRBV21-1 is recorded as a pseudogene. This CDR3 has 21 residues.